The source of this T cell receptor beta chain is a study of T cell responses to AZD1222 COVID-19 vaccine (dated by TCRdb to the early 2020s). Regarding the study in general: AZD1222 recipients whose second dose came at about 4 weeks and those whose second dose came at about 12 weeks were combined into one group, since spike-specific TCR depth and breadth did not differ between the two schedules. TCR sequencing was performed for approximately 240 trial participants, of whom 200 to 210 were given two doses of AZD1222 and approximately 26 were given two doses of MenACWY control vaccine. Trial participants were enrolled by age into subgroups of 18-55, 56-69 and 70-plus years, and roughly 150, 30 and 60 TCR-sequenced participants, respectively, were included in these subgroups. What the work shows at the level of the full study, not this receptor alone: Reportedly, almost half of the unique spike-specific TCRs recognized epitopes lying outside the regions that are mutated in the B.1.351 and B.1.1.7 variants. Vaccine-associated CD4 TCRs spanned the whole spike protein, with dominant responses in regions 160-218 and 743-854. Most participants were white British and females outnumbered males, and the authors suggested that clonal diversity may have been underestimated. In the small 56-69-year group, the increase in depth fell short of significance, most likely because of low power. Only five or six AZD1222 recipients were SARS-CoV-2 seropositive at baseline, limiting conclusions about previously exposed vaccinees. Because no day 14 peak-response samples were available, the repertoires could be characterized only after the peak T cell response. Spike-specific TCR breadth and depth rose significantly after two AZD1222 doses compared with day 0 and with MenACWY recipients.

Trimming takes 1 base off V and 6 bases off J; junction bases not matched to a gene: 11. Taken from the germline V gene, the CDR1 and CDR2 loops are SGHTA and FQGTGA. The CDR3 runs 17 amino acids, cysteine and phenylalanine included. CDR3 DNA only is kept here, 51 bases in frame from base 1. Reading the label with the study, this specimen's time point is: baseline before first vaccination. The vaccinee samples were drawn from two UK trials, COV001 and COV002, one of which was a single-blind randomized controlled phase 2/3 trial testing AZD1222 (ChAdOx1 nCoV-19) in healthy adults. For TCRbeta chain sequencing, PBMC samples were collected from trial participants at day 0 and at day 28 after the second dose. In this sample, this clone turned up once. Its binding antigen is unknown. Per-base qualities were not stored, and no clone one base away is much larger. The CDR3 regions of human TCRbeta chains were analyzed by immunosequencing. From the authors' description of their analysis: Repertoire TCRs were checked for matches against a reference library of SARS-CoV-2-specific TCRs that had been generated using the MIRA antigen-specificity platform. Breadth meant the fraction of unique TCRs that were SARS-CoV-2-associated, whereas depth meant the fraction of total T cells that were SARS-CoV-2-associated. Using the MIRA data, every spike-specific TCR was mapped to the spike region that the TCR reacted to and assigned to either a CD4 or a CD8 class. Log10-transformed breadth and depth values were compared by one-way ANOVA with Sidak's multiple comparisons tests. This is the immuneACCESS table as TCRdb keeps it, with only in-frame sequences that have V and J called. A part of the clones is gone; compared with another copy, unresolved V genes explain less than half, and the rest is unexplained. V and J calls and clone size follow that table, whereas D and trimming were derived from the DNA. This sample gives over 80,000 clones in total; over 75% of them show up just once. The ten top clones hold around 29% of the sample.

The chain couples TRBV7-3 to TRBJ1-2, with 10 bases matching TRBD1. Sequences were derived from peripheral blood, sampled on day 0 of AZD1222 vaccination. The clonotype comes from an adult in good health. The CDR3 sequence is CASSLIVGGQGNNGYTF. The DNA reads TGTGCCAGCAGCTTAATTGTAGGGGGACAGGGGAATAATGGCTACACCTTC.